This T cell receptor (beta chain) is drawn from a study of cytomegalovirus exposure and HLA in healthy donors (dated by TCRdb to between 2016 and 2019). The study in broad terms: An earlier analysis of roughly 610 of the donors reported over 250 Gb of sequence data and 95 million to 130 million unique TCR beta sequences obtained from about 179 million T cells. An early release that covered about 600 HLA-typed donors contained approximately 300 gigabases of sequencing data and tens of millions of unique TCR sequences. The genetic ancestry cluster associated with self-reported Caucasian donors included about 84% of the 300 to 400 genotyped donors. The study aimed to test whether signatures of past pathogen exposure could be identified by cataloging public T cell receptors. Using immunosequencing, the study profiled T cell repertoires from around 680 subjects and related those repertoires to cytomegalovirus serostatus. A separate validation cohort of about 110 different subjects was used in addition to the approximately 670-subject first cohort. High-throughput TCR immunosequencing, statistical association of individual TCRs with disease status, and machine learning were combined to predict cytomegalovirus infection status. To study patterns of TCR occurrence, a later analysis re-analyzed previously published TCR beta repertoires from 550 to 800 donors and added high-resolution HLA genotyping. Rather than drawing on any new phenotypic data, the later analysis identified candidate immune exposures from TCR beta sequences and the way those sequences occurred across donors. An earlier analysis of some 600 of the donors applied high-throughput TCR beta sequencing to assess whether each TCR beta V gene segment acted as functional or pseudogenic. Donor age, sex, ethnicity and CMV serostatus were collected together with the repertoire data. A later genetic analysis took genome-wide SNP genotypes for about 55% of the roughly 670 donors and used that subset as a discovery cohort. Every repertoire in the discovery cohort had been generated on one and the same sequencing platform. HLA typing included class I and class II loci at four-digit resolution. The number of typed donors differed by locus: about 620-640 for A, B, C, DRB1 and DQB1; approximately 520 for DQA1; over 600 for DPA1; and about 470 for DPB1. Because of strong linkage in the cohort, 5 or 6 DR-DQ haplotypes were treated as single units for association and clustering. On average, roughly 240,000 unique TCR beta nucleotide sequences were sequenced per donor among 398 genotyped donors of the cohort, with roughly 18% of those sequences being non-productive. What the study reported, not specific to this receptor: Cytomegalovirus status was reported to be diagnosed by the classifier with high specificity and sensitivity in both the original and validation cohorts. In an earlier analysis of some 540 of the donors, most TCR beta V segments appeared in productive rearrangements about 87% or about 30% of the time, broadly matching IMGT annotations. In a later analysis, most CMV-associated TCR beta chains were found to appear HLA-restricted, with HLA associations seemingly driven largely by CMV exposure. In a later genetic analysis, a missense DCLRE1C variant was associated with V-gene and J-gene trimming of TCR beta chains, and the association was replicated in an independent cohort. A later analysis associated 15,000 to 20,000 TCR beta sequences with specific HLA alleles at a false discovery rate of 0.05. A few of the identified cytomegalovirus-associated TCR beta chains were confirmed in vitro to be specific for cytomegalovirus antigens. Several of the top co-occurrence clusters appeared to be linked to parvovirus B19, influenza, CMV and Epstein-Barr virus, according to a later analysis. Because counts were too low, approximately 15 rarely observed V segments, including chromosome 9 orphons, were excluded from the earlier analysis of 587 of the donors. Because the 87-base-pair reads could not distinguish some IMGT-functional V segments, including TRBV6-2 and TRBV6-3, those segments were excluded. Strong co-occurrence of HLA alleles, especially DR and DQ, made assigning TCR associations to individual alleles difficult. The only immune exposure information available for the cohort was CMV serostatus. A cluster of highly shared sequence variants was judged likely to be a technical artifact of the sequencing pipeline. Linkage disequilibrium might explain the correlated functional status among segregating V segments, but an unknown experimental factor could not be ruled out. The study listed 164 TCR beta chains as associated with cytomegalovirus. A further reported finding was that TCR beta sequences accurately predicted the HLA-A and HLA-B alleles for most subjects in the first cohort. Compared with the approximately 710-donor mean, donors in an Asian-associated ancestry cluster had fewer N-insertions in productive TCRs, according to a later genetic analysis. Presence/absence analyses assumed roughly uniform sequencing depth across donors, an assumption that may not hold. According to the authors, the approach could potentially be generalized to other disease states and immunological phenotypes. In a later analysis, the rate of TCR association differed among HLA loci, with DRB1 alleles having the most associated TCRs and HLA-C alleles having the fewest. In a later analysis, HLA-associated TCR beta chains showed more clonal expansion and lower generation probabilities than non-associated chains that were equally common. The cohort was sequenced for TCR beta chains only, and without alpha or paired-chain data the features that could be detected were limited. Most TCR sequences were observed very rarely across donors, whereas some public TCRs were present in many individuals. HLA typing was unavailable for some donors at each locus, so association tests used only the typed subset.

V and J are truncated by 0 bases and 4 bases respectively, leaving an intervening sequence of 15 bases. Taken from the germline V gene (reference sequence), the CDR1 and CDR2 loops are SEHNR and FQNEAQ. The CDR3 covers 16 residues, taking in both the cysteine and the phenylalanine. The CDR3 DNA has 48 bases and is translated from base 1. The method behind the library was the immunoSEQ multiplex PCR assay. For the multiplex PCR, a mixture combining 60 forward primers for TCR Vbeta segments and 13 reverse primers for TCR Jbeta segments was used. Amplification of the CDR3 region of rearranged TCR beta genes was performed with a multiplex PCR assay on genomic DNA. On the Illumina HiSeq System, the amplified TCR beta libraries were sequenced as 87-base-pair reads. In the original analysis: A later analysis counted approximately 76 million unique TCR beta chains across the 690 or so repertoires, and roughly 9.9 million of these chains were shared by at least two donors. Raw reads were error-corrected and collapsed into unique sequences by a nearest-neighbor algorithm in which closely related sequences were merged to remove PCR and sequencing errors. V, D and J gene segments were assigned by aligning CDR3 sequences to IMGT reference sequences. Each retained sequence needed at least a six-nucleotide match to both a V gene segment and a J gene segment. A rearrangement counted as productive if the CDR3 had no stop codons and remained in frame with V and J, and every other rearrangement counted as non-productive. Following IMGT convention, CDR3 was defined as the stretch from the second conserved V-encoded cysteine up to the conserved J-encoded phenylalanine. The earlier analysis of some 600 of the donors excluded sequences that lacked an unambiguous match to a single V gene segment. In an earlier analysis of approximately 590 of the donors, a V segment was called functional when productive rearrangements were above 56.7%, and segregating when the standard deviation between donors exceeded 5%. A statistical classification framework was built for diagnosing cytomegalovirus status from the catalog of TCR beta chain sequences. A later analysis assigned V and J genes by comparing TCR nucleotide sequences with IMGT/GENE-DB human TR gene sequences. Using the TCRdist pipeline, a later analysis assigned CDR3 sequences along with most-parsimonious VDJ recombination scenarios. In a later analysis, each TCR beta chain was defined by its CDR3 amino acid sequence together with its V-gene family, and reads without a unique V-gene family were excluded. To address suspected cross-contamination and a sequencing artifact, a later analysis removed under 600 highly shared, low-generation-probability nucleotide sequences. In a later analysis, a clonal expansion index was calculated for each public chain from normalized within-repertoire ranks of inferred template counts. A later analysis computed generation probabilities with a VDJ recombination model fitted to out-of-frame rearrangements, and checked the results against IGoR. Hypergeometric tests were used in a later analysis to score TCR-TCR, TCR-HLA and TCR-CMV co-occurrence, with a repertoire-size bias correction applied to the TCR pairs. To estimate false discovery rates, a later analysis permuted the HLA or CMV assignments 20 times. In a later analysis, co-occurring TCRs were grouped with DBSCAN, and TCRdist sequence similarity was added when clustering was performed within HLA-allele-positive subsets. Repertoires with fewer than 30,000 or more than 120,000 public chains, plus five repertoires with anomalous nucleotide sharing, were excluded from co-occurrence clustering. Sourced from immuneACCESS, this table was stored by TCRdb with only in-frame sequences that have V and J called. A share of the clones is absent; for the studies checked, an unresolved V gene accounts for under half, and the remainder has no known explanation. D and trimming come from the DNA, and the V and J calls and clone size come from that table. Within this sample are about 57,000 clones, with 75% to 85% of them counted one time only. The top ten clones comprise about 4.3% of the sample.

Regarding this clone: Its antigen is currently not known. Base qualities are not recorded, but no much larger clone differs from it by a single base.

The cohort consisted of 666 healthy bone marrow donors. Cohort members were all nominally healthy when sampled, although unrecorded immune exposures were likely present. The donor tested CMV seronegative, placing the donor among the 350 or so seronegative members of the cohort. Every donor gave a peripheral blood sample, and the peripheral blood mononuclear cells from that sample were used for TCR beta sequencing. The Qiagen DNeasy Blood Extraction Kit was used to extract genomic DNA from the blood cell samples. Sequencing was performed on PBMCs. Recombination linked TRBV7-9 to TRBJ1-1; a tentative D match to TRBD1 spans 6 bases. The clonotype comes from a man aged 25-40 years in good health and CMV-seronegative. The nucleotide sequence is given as TGTGCCAGCAGCTTAGCAAGGGACAAGCCGAGCACTGAAGCTTTCTTT. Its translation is CASSLARDKPSTEAFF.